This T cell receptor (beta chain) was sequenced for a study of Graves' ophthalmopathy and Graves' hyperthyroidism. Looking at the study overall: Specimen type is peripheral blood, obtained at initial diagnosis before any treatment.

Germline V gives CDR1 MNHEY, CDR2 SVGAGI. This CDR3 contains 15 residues. V lost 6 bases to trimming and J lost 2 bases, with 16 bases between them. RNA transcripts served as template for amplifying TCR beta CDR3 sequences. The library came from an HTBI-primed first-round RT-PCR and a second-round multiplex PCR. In TCRdb, the multiplex PCR reads were re-called with MiXCR into one record per CDR3 protein. The table lists approximately 700,000 distinct CDR3 sequences, around 40% of them singletons. Pregnancy or lactation, uncontrolled infections and other autoimmune diseases were grounds for excluding patients.

The clonotype originates from an adult man with Graves' ophthalmopathy. Sequencing was performed on peripheral blood. The chain employs TRBV6-5 and TRBJ2-5; TRBD1 is a possible D gene (8 bases). DNA for the CDR3: TGTGCCAGCAGGAACAGGGGGAGGGGTCAAGAGACCCAGTACTTC. Protein product: CASRNRGRGQETQYF.